The 22 T cell receptor beta chains given below trace back to one sample, sequenced in a study of T cells after yellow fever vaccination. Each CDR3 protein gets one entry after TCRdb re-called the 5' RACE reads with MiXCR. Among around 610,000 distinct CDR3 sequences listed, roughly 13% were seen once. This specimen consisted of PBMCs, obtained on the day of the yellow fever booster vaccination. These receptors were collected from a man aged 25 to 45 who received the YFV17D yellow fever vaccine.

The chain employs TRBV4-3 and TRBJ1-5; a possible D gene is TRBD1 (6 bases). In germline, CDR1 is LGHNA, CDR2 YSLEER. CDR3 length: 14 residues. The V and J ends lost 5 bases and 1 base respectively, with 9 bases between them. CDR3 nucleotide sequence: TGCGCCAGCAGCGCTGACAGGAGCAATCAGCCCCAGCATTTT. This codes for CASSADRSNQPQHF.

The chain couples TRBV21-1 to TRBJ2-3; TRBD1, the D gene given by the table, was not confirmed from the DNA. TRBV21-1 is described as a pseudogene. The CDR3 extends over 18 amino acids. The CDR3 loop is CASSTRATSGPSRDTQYF. CDR3 DNA sequence: TGTGCCAGCAGCACGCGGGCCACCTCGGGACCCTCAAGGGATACGCAGTATTTT.

The J gene is TRBJ1-4, the V gene TRBV5-1; D may be TRBD1 (6 bases). The CDR3 contains 17 residues. The V gene lost 2 bases and the J gene lost 5 bases, with 19 bases spanning the gap. Per the germline V gene, CDR1 is SGHRS and CDR2 is YFSETQ. The CDR3 DNA follows: TGCGCCAGCAGCTTTGGAATATCCGGACAGTGGAATGAAAAACTGTTTTTT. Residues: CASSFGISGQWNEKLFF.

CDR3 bases: TGCGCCAGCAGCTTGGCCCAGGCGGTGAACACTGAAGCTTTCTTT. Translated, it gives CASSLAQAVNTEAFF. The rearrangement uses TRBV5-1 and TRBJ1-1; D is ambiguous. The CDR3 loop spans 15 amino acids. Germline V gene lookup returns CDR1 SGHRS and CDR2 YFSETQ. V was shortened by 0 bases and J by 0 bases, with 9 bases between the two germline ends.

V and J are TRBV27 and TRBJ2-7; 9 bases agree with TRBD1. Germline V gene sequence: CDR1 MNHEY, CDR2 SMNVEV (reference sequence). This CDR3 spans 16 amino acids. Unmatched junction bases numbered 11, after V lost 5 bases and J lost 3 bases. As DNA, the CDR3 is TGTGCCAGCAGTCCCCGATGGGACAGGGTAAACTACGAGCAGTACTTC. This codes for CASSPRWDRVNYEQYF.

The chain couples TRBV27 to TRBJ2-1, with 7 positions matching TRBD1. Germline values: CDR1 MNHEY, CDR2 SMNVEV (reference sequence). Trimming cost V 2 bases and J 6 bases; bases outside gene matches: 7. This CDR3 spans 15 amino acids. CDR3 region: CASSLGQGVPNEQFF. In DNA form, the CDR3 reads TGTGCCAGCAGTTTAGGGCAGGGGGTCCCCAATGAGCAGTTCTTC.

CDR3 sequence reads: CATSAVPGGNQPQHF. The CDR3 DNA reads as TGTGCCACCAGCGCGGTCCCCGGAGGCAATCAGCCCCAGCATTTT. The V call is TRBV15, the J call TRBJ1-5; no definite D call. The CDR3 is 15 residues long. Trimming took 5 bases from V and 2 from J, leaving 13 bases between them. Germline CDR1 LNHNV, CDR2 YYDKDF (reference sequence). Looking up the rest from reference TRBV15 and TRBJ1-5 gives the full variable domain: DAMVIQNPRYQVTQFGKPVTLSCSQTLNHNVMYWYQQKSSQAPKLLFHYYDKDFNNEADTPDNFQSRRPNTSFCFLDIRSPGLGDTAMYLCATSAVPGGNQPQHFGDGTRLSIL.

In this sample, this clonotype turned up many times. This chain uses TRBV7-2 with TRBJ2-7, with D possibly being TRBD1 (5 bases). The V end lost 3 bases, the J end lost 6 bases, and 12 bases lay between the germline ends. Germline V CDR1 and CDR2: SGHTA, FQGNSA. The CDR3 sequence is 13 residues long. As DNA, the CDR3 is TGTGCCAGCAGCTTCCAGGGAAGGCTCGAGCAGTACTTC. Translating it yields CASSFQGRLEQYF.

The CDR3 bases are TGTGCCAGTGCTCAGAGGACTAGCGGGAGTTACAATGAGCAGTTCTTC. Translating it yields CASAQRTSGSYNEQFF. The chain links TRBV19 to TRBJ2-1; 13 nucleotides line up with TRBD2. There are 16 residues in the CDR3. Per germline, CDR1 LNHDA and CDR2 SQIVND (reference sequence). With 8 bases clipped from V and 4 bases from J, the junction kept 8 bases outside the gene matches.

This clonotype was counted a few times. V usage is TRBV12-3 or TRBV12-4 and J usage is TRBJ1-2; D is undetermined. The CDR3 sequence is 13 residues long. V was cut by 6 bases and J by 2 bases, with 10 bases left in between. CDR3 loop: CASRVDLNYGYTF. In DNA, the CDR3 is TGTGCCAGCAGGGTGGACCTGAACTATGGCTACACCTTC.

This clonotype was found a few times. The chain couples TRBV4-3 to TRBJ2-1; TRBD1 matches at 7 bases. Unmatched junction bases numbered 8, after V lost 0 bases and J lost 0 bases. The CDR3 spans 18 residues. Germline V gene data show CDR1 as LGHNA and CDR2 as YSLEER. This CDR3 is CASSQDNRQGHSYNEQFF. DNA of the CDR3: TGCGCCAGCAGCCAAGATAACAGACAGGGCCACTCCTACAATGAGCAGTTCTTC.

This clonotype was seen more than once but under ten times. V and J are TRBV20-1 and TRBJ2-6; TRBD1 aligns across 8 bases. CDR3 length: 18 residues. The J segment lost 1 base and the V segment lost 7 bases, leaving 15 bases of the junction unmatched. Germline V gives CDR1 DFQATT, CDR2 SNEGSKA (reference sequence). Here the CDR3 reads CSVPGYRGYRSGANVLTF. The CDR3 bases are TGCAGTGTTCCTGGCTACAGGGGGTATAGGTCTGGGGCCAACGTCCTGACTTTC.

In regard to this clonotype: The junction and the germline gene differ at one end; a read error may be behind it. This sequence joins TRBV7-6 and TRBJ2-5; D unresolved. Germline CDR1 is SGHVS and CDR2 is FNYEAQ. The CDR3 extends over 14 amino acids. The CDR3 spells CASSLETQVETHYF. CDR3 sequence (DNA): TGTGCCAGCAGCTTAGAAACCCAGGTGGAGACCCATTACTTC.

J is TRBJ2-3 and V is TRBV4-3; 9 nucleotides agree with TRBD1. CDR3 length equals 15 residues. CDR1 is LGHNA and CDR2 is YSLEER in the germline V gene. Trimming at V came to 1 base and at J to 8 bases, leaving 7 bases not matched to a gene. In nucleotides, the CDR3 is TGCGCCAGCAGCCAAGGGGACAGGGACCTTGTTACGCAGTATTTT. Residues: CASSQGDRDLVTQYF.

This clonotype was counted between two and nine times. The chain carries TRBV7-6 and TRBJ2-1, with 14 bases that match TRBD2. V shed 5 bases and J 5 bases; nucleotides not matched to a gene: 11. Germline CDR1 reads SGHVS; CDR2 reads FNYEAQ. The CDR3 loop spans 18 amino acids. The CDR3 region has the DNA TGTGCCAGCAGCAGGCCCGGGACTAGCGGGAGTTCGAACAATGAGCAGTTCTTC. Protein sequence: CASSRPGTSGSSNNEQFF.

This clonotype was recorded a few times. The chain links TRBV9 to TRBJ2-1; the match to TRBD1 covers 7 bases. The CDR3 totals 16 residues. V trimming: 3 bases; J trimming: 3 bases; junction bases outside the gene matches: 9. Per germline, CDR1 SGDLS and CDR2 YYNGEE. CDR3 in DNA: TGTGCCAGCAGCGCACGAGGGGGACAGAACTACAATGAGCAGTTCTTC. It specifies CASSARGGQNYNEQFF.

This clonotype was picked up a small number of times. The rearrangement uses TRBV6-2 or TRBV6-3 and TRBJ2-7; D is undetermined. V lost 2 bases and J lost 3, with 5 bases in between. Germline V gene data show CDR1 as MNHEY and CDR2 as SVGEGT. The CDR3 covers 12 residues. The CDR3 region is CASSYNSYEQYF. As DNA, the CDR3 is TGTGCCAGCAGTTACAACAGCTACGAGCAGTACTTC.

This clonotype was seen only a few times. This rearrangement joins TRBV29-1 to TRBJ2-1; no definite D call. This CDR3 comprises 10 residues. Germline lookup yields CDR1 SQVTM and CDR2 ANQGSEA. V gave up 3 bases and J gave up 12 bases, with 9 bases separating them. CDR3 residues: CSVDIGWQFF. DNA for the CDR3: TGCAGCGTTGACATAGGTTGGCAGTTCTTC.

V and J are TRBV2 and TRBJ1-2; 8 nucleotides align to TRBD1. CDR1 and CDR2 from the germline V gene are SNHLY and FYNNEI. J was trimmed by 7 bases and V by 6 bases; bases with no gene match: 7. The CDR3 is 13 residues long. The DNA of the CDR3 is TGTGCCAGCAGGCCGACAGGGGATGGTGGCTACACCTTC. Translation gives CASRPTGDGGYTF. The variable domain in full, completed from reference TRBV2 and TRBJ1-2, reads EPEVTQTPSHQVTQMGQEVILRCVPISNHLYFYWYRQILGQKVEFLVSFYNNEISEKSEIFDDQFSVERPDGSNFTLKIRSTKLEDSAMYFCASRPTGDGGYTFGSGTRLTVV.

V usage is TRBV6-1 and J usage is TRBJ2-5, with D possibly matching TRBD2 (6 bases). Germline V CDR1 and CDR2: MNHNS, SASEGT. This CDR3 is built from 13 residues. CDR3 in amino acids: CAGGGSGQETQYF. The CDR3, as DNA: TGTGCTGGCGGCGGTAGCGGCCAAGAGACCCAGTACTTC.

The CDR3 DNA is TGTGCCAGTAGGAAAAGGGGCGCCGGCTATGGCTACACCTTC. Translated, it gives CASRKRGAGYGYTF. This chain links TRBV19 with TRBJ1-2; maybe TRBD1 (5 bases). This CDR3 is 14 amino acids long. V dropped 6 bases and J dropped 4 bases, with 15 bases sitting between them. Germline V gene lookup returns CDR1 LNHDA and CDR2 SQIVND (reference sequence).

The V call is TRBV7-9, the J call TRBJ2-5; the match to TRBD1 covers 9 bases. The V segment lost 5 bases and the J segment 4 bases; nucleotides outside the gene matches: 14. The CDR3 spans 17 residues. CDR1 is SEHNR and CDR2 is FQNEAQ in the germline V gene (reference sequence). CDR3 region: CASSPGQGEGLAETQYF. CDR3 sequence (DNA): TGTGCCAGCAGCCCGGGACAGGGAGAGGGCTTGGCAGAGACCCAGTACTTC.